This TCR beta chain was retrieved from a study of blood T cell repertoires in COVID-19. Background on the study: Collection of acute and convalescent COVID-19 samples took place in the United States, Italy and Spain. T cells, B-cell-depleted T cells, or PBMCs supplied cDNA or gDNA.

CDR1 and CDR2 (germline): SGHVS, FNYEAQ. V lost 1 base to trimming and J lost 5 bases, with 11 bases between them. CDR3 length: 14 residues. In the study's own analysis: Amplified reference gene primers provided the basis for estimating nucleated cell counts. Method: immunoSEQ multiplex PCR; TCRdb's copy keeps in-frame clones and lacks some. V and J calls plus clone size are reproduced from that table; the DNA served to infer D and trimming. The sample lists more than 85,000 clones, 70% to 80% occurring once. This clone was counted between two and nine times. The gene calls are TRBV7-6 and TRBJ1-1; unclear D gene. Sequencing was carried out using peripheral blood. The sequence came from an older woman with acute or convalescent COVID-19. For the CDR3, the DNA is TGTGCCAGCAGCTTAGAACCCGGGAATACTGAAGCTTTCTTT. Translated: CASSLEPGNTEAFF.